The 22 T cell receptor beta chains below all came from one sample that was sequenced in a study of cytomegalovirus exposure and HLA in healthy donors. PCR involved 60 Vbeta and 13 Jbeta primers. Sequencing used immunoSEQ multiplex PCR; TCRdb keeps in-frame clones, though not all of them. The sample yields about 82,000 clones, less than 80% seen once. The sample taken for sequencing was PBMCs. All receptors derive from a man in his forties in good health and CMV-seropositive.

The chain recombines TRBV9 with TRBJ2-3, with 8 positions matching TRBD2. CDR1 and CDR2 (germline): SGDLS, YYNGEE. Trimming at V came to 0 bases and at J to 0 bases, leaving 9 bases not matched to a gene. This CDR3 is 18 amino acids long. The CDR3 reads CASSVAVGRGVSTDTQYF. The CDR3 DNA sequence: TGTGCCAGCAGCGTAGCTGTTGGGCGGGGGGTTAGCACAGATACGCAGTATTTT.

This clone was recorded only once. This chain joins TRBV27 and TRBJ2-3; 8 nucleotides agree with TRBD1. Germline values: CDR1 MNHEY, CDR2 SMNVEV (reference sequence). Unmatched junction bases numbered 7, after V lost 5 bases and J lost 3 bases. The CDR3 consists of 15 residues. This chain's CDR3 is CASSTYRGSTDTQYF. CDR3 bases: TGTGCCAGCAGTACTTACAGGGGGAGTACAGATACGCAGTATTTT.

The CDR3 sequence is CASSPNRVAAFF. CDR3 nucleotides: TGCGCCAGCAGTCCGAACAGGGTAGCGGCTTTCTTT. The chain combines TRBV10-1 with TRBJ1-1; the D gene is possibly TRBD1 (6 bases). This CDR3 contains 12 residues. V gave up 5 bases and J gave up 11 bases, with 15 bases separating them. In germline, CDR1 is WNHNN, CDR2 SYGVQD (reference sequence).

This clone was seen only once. The V gene is TRBV30, the J gene TRBJ2-3; TRBD2 matches at 12 bases. This CDR3 spans 15 amino acids. After removal of 2 bases from V and 1 base from J, the junction contained 1 base not matched to a gene. The germline V gene has CDR1 GTSNPN and CDR2 SVGIG (reference sequence). CDR3 sequence: CAWSRTSGGTDTQYF. The DNA for the CDR3 is TGTGCCTGGAGTAGGACTAGCGGGGGCACAGATACGCAGTATTTT.

The chain employs TRBV9 and TRBJ2-3; D is unclear. Trimming took 5 bases from V and 2 from J, leaving 12 bases between them. The CDR3 sequence is 14 residues long. Germline V CDR1 and CDR2: SGDLS, YYNGEE. The CDR3 bases are TGTGCCAGCAGTCTCCACCAGAACACAGATACGCAGTATTTT. Its protein product is CASSLHQNTDTQYF.

The chain carries TRBV7-8 and TRBJ2-1, with 8 nucleotides matching TRBD2. CDR3 length: 14 amino acids. Trimming took 4 bases from V and 5 from J; bases not matched to a gene: 4. Germline assignment: CDR1 SGHVS and CDR2 FQNEAQ. The CDR3 reads CASSSREGHNEQFF. The CDR3 nucleotides read TGTGCCAGCAGCTCTCGGGAGGGGCACAATGAGCAGTTCTTC.

Of note for this clone: A far larger clone is a single base away, which makes a read error likely. This sample includes further DNA sequences coding for the same CDR3. The chain employs TRBV7-9 and TRBJ1-4; 7 nucleotides match TRBD1. The germline CDR1 and CDR2 sequences are SEHNR and FQNEAQ (reference sequence). The J segment lost 7 bases and the V segment lost 5 bases, leaving 10 bases of the junction unmatched. The CDR3 is 15 residues long. The DNA of the CDR3 is TGTGCCAGCAGCGATACATCAACAGGGGTTGAAAAACTGTTTTTT. Protein product: CASSDTSTGVEKLFF.

The chain joins TRBV27 to TRBJ2-7, with D tentatively TRBD2 (6 bases). The V gene lost 2 bases and the J gene lost 1 base, with 9 bases spanning the gap. The length of the CDR3 is 14 residues. CDR1 and CDR2 from the germline V gene are MNHEY and SMNVEV (reference sequence). The CDR3 reads CASSLLAPSYEQYF. The CDR3 DNA reads as TGTGCCAGCAGTTTACTAGCGCCTTCCTACGAGCAGTACTTC.

The rearrangement links TRBV5-5 to TRBJ2-3; 8 nucleotides line up with TRBD2. After removal of 5 bases from V and 0 bases from J, the junction contained 5 bases not matched to a gene. The germline V gene has CDR1 SGHKS and CDR2 YYEKEE (reference sequence). The CDR3 spans 15 residues. The CDR3 region has the DNA TGTGCCAGCAGAAATAGCGGGGCTAGCACAGATACGCAGTATTTT. Protein sequence: CASRNSGASTDTQYF. Based on the CDR3 plus reference TRBV5-5 and TRBJ2-3, the full variable domain is DAGVTQSPTHLIKTRGQQVTLRCSPISGHKSVSWYQQVLGQGPQFIFQYYEKEERGRGNFPDRFSARQFPNYSSELNVNALLLGDSALYLCASRNSGASTDTQYFGPGTRLTVL.

This clone was seen only once. The chain links TRBV14 to TRBJ2-5; 7 nucleotides agree with TRBD2. CDR1 is SGHDN, CDR2 FVKESK, per germline. This CDR3 region has 15 residues. Germline trimming cut 1 base from V and 4 bases from J; bases unmatched to any gene: 6. The chain's CDR3 is CASSQGLAETETQYF. CDR3 DNA sequence: TGTGCCAGCAGCCAAGGTCTAGCGGAAACAGAGACCCAGTACTTC.

V gene TRBV30 combines with J gene TRBJ1-5; the D is unclear. Germline CDR1 and CDR2: GTSNPN and SVGIG (reference sequence). The CDR3 totals 13 residues. Trimming stripped 0 bases from V and 6 bases from J, with 9 bases between. CDR3 sequence reads: CAWSVFEAQPQHF. In nucleotides, the CDR3 is TGTGCCTGGAGTGTATTTGAGGCTCAGCCCCAGCATTTT. The whole variable domain, filled in from reference TRBV30 and TRBJ1-5, reads SQTIHQWPATLVQPVGSPLSLECTVEGTSNPNLYWYRQAAGRGLQLLFYSVGIGQISSEVPQNLSASRPQDRQFILSSKKLLLSDSGFYLCAWSVFEAQPQHFGDGTRLSIL.

This clone came up a few times. The V call is TRBV7-6, the J call TRBJ2-5, with a possible D match to TRBD1 (6 bases). V lost 4 bases and J lost 5, with 11 bases in between. The germline V gene encodes CDR1 SGHVS and CDR2 FNYEAQ. The CDR3 extends over 13 amino acids. The CDR3 spells CASSYTGMETQYF. The CDR3 region has the DNA TGTGCCAGCAGCTATACAGGGATGGAGACCCAGTACTTC.

This clone was seen a handful of times. The genes are TRBV9 and TRBJ2-1; tentatively, D is TRBD2 (6 bases). V lost 0 bases, J lost 3 bases, and 10 bases lay in between. This CDR3 has 15 amino acids. Germline CDR1 reads SGDLS; CDR2 reads YYNGEE. The CDR3 bases are TGTGCCAGCAGCGTAGCGGGAGCTGGCTACAATGAGCAGTTCTTC. Encoded protein: CASSVAGAGYNEQFF.

This clone showed up many times. The chain joins TRBV7-2 to TRBJ1-5; 10 nucleotides agree with TRBD1. Trimming took 7 bases from V and 2 from J; bases not matched to a gene: 5. Looked up from germline, CDR1 is SGHTA and CDR2 is FQGNSA. This CDR3 comprises 15 residues. In DNA, the CDR3 is TGTGCCAGCACCAACGGACAGGGGGGCAATCAGCCCCAGCATTTT. It codes for CASTNGQGGNQPQHF.

The V gene is TRBV6-1, the J gene TRBJ2-7; 7 positions match TRBD1. TRBJ2-5 explains the end of the DNA better; the J call may be wrong. From germline, CDR1 is MNHNS and CDR2 SASEGT. CDR3 size: 14 residues. In nucleotides, the CDR3 is TGTGCCAGCAATCCACAGGGGTTGGGAGAGACCCAGTACTTC. This codes for CASNPQGLGETQYF.

The V and J genes are TRBV11-2 and TRBJ2-7, with 14 bases fitting TRBD2. The CDR3 loop spans 16 amino acids. The V gene end was trimmed by 4 bases and the J gene end by 4 bases; junction bases not matched to a gene: 6. Germline CDR1 reads SGHAT; CDR2 reads FQNNGV. The CDR3 sequence: CASSSQRTSGGYEQYF. The CDR3 DNA reads as TGTGCCAGCAGCTCCCAACGGACTAGCGGGGGGTACGAGCAGTACTTC.

J is TRBJ2-1 and V is TRBV11-2; a possible D gene is TRBD1 (5 bases). The V end was cut by 1 base, the J end by 0 bases, with 10 bases between. The CDR3 loop spans 16 amino acids. The V gene's germline CDR1 is SGHAT and CDR2 FQNNGV. This chain's CDR3 is CASSLGGRASYNEQFF. CDR3 nucleotide sequence: TGTGCCAGCAGCTTAGGGGGCAGGGCCTCCTACAATGAGCAGTTCTTC.

This clone was detected once. The chain employs TRBV11-2 and TRBJ2-7, with TRBD1 identical over 8 bases. Trimming took 0 bases from V and 0 from J; bases not matched to a gene: 7. The germline CDR1 and CDR2 sequences are SGHAT and FQNNGV. The CDR3 consists of 17 residues. The CDR3 loop is CASSLDARGTGSYEQYF. The CDR3 DNA sequence: TGTGCCAGCAGCTTAGACGCTCGGGGGACAGGCTCCTACGAGCAGTACTTC.

The CDR3 DNA follows: TGTGCCAGCAGTGAAGGGGTGGGAGGGCCCTTCACCGGGGAGCTGTTTTTT. Translating it yields CASSEGVGGPFTGELFF. This rearrangement joins TRBV2 to TRBJ2-2; TRBD2 matches at 7 bases. V lost 1 base, J lost 4 bases, and 9 bases stayed unmatched. Germline lookup yields CDR1 SNHLY and CDR2 FYNNEI. This CDR3 contains 17 residues.

The V call is TRBV11-2, the J call TRBJ1-1, with D tentatively TRBD1 (5 bases). V lost 2 bases and J 10 bases, leaving 17 bases between the germline ends. Germline V CDR1 and CDR2: SGHAT, FQNNGV. The CDR3 consists of 14 residues. This chain's CDR3 is CASSLLGPGPGAFF. CDR3 nucleotide sequence: TGTGCCAGCAGCTTATTGGGGCCCGGTCCAGGAGCTTTCTTT.

The V call is TRBV5-5, the J call TRBJ2-1; 7 bases fit TRBD1. CDR3 length: 15 amino acids. V lost 5 bases, J lost 8 bases, and 13 bases stayed unmatched. Per germline, CDR1 SGHKS and CDR2 YYEKEE (reference sequence). The CDR3 region is CASSPLDRDVHEQFF. CDR3 bases: TGTGCCAGCAGTCCTCTCGACAGGGACGTTCATGAGCAGTTCTTC.

The chain carries TRBV30 and TRBJ2-2, with D perhaps matching TRBD1 (6 bases). CDR1 and CDR2 from the germline V gene are GTSNPN and SVGIG (reference sequence). This CDR3 is built from 15 residues. Trimming stripped 3 bases from V and 3 bases from J, with 14 bases between. CDR3 sequence reads: CAWRIQQGYTGELFF. Written as DNA, the CDR3 is TGTGCCTGGAGGATTCAACAGGGCTACACCGGGGAGCTGTTTTTT. Supplemented by reference TRBV30 and TRBJ2-2, the full variable domain reads SQTIHQWPATLVQPVGSPLSLECTVEGTSNPNLYWYRQAAGRGLQLLFYSVGIGQISSEVPQNLSASRPQDRQFILSSKKLLLSDSGFYLCAWRIQQGYTGELFFGEGSRLTVL.